The clone carrying this TCR beta chain was seen once. As processed by the authors: Amplified reference gene primers provided the basis for estimating nucleated cell counts. TCRdb keeps only in-frame clones here, not all; method: immunoSEQ multiplex PCR. The V and J calls and the clone size are those of that table, but D and trimming were determined from the DNA. The sample has about 78,000 clones; around 77% are singletons. This specimen comes from a study of blood T cell repertoires in COVID-19. Whole-study context: COVID-19 samples collected from the United States, Italy and Spain covered acute and convalescent phases. In each case, the material was cDNA or gDNA derived from T cells, B-cell-depleted T cells, or PBMCs.

There are 14 residues in the CDR3. Germline CDR1 is MNHEY and CDR2 is SVGAGI. J lost 2 bases, V lost 5 bases, and 6 bases had no gene match. This TCR was recovered from a human donor in a cohort sampled during active COVID-19. This chain connects TRBV6-5 to TRBJ2-7, with 7 bases lining up with TRBD2. Sequencing input: peripheral blood. CDR3 sequence: CASSPGGTPYEQYF. The DNA for the CDR3 is TGTGCCAGCAGTCCCGGGGGGACCCCCTACGAGCAGTACTTC.